The present T cell receptor beta chain was sequenced within a study of persistence of HIV-infected CD4 T cells. Turning to the study itself: A median of 8 years of suppressive ART preceded sampling. General study points: Proviral oligoclonality tracked with TCR oligoclonality within the same sorted cells. Degenerate expanded CDR3beta sequences were enriched among CMV- and Gag-responding cells.

CDR1 and CDR2 from the germline V gene are LGHNA and YNFKEQ. The CDR3 is 15 amino acids. V dropped 3 bases and J dropped 5 bases, with 16 bases sitting between them. About this clone: Antigen unknown.

This was the immunoSEQ version 4 assay in survey mode. Each sample used up to about 1 ug genomic DNA diluted to approximately 10 ng/uL. The table came from immunoSEQ multiplex PCR; TCRdb's copy has only in-frame clones and leaves some out. Of under 60,000 clones listed, about 80% are singletons. Cells were stimulated with CMV-infected fibroblast lysates at about 9.4 ug/mL. CD40L/CD69 double-negative CD45RO-high memory CD4+ T cells were collected. The sequence was collected from an adult man with HIV who was CMV-seropositive. This rearrangement joins TRBV4-2 to TRBJ2-5; D is possibly TRBD1 or TRBD2 (5 bases each). The source material was CD4+ T cells sorted from PBMCs after roughly 20-hour stimulation, sampled from a patient who received antiretroviral therapy. CDR3 sequence reads: CASSQGTSEVETQYF. In DNA form, the CDR3 reads TGTGCCAGCAGCCAGGGGACCTCTGAGGTTGAGACCCAGTACTTC.